This T cell receptor (beta chain) derives from a study of immune characterization of retroperitoneal liposarcoma. Germline loops: CDR1 MNHEY, CDR2 SVGEGT. The CDR3 is 16 amino acids. TCRdb ran MiXCR on the PCR reads and lists one entry per CDR3 protein. The sample consists of roughly 20,000 distinct CDR3 sequences, approximately 35% of them appearing once. This chain joins TRBV6-2 or TRBV6-3 and TRBJ2-4, with D perhaps TRBD1 (6 bases). The J call may be faulty, since TRBJ1-1 better matches the DNA end. Input material: blood. This receptor was identified in a male donor with retroperitoneal liposarcoma. The CDR3 protein is CASRPGHLYFNTEAFF. The DNA of the CDR3 is TGTGCCAGCAGACCGGGACATCTTTATTTTAACACTGAAGCTTTCTTT.